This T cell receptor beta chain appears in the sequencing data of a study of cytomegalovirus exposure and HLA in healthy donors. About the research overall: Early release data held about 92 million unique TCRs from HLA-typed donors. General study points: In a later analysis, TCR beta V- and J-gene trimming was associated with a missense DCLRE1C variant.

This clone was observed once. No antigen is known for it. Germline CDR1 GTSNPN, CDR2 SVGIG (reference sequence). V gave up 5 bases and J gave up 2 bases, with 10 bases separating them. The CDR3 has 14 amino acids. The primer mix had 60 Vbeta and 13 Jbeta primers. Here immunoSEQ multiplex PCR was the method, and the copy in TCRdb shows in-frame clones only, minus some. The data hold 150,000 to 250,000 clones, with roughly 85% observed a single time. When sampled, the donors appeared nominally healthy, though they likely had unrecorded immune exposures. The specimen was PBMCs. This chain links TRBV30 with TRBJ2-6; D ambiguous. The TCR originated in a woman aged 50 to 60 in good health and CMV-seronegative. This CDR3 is CAWGRGTGANVLTF. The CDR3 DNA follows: TGTGCCTGGGGTCGAGGAACTGGGGCCAACGTCCTGACTTTC.